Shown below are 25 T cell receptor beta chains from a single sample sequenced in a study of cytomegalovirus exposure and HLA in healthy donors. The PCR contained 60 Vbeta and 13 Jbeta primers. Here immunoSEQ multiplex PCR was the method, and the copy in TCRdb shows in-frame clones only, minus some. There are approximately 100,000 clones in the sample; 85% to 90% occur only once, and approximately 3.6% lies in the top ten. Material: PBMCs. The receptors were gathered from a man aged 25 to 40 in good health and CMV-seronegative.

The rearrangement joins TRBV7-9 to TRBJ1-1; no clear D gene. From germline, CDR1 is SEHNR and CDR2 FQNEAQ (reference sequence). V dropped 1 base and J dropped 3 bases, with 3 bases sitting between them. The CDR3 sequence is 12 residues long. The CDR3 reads CASSLVDTEAFF. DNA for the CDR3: TGTGCCAGCAGCTTAGTCGACACTGAAGCTTTCTTT.

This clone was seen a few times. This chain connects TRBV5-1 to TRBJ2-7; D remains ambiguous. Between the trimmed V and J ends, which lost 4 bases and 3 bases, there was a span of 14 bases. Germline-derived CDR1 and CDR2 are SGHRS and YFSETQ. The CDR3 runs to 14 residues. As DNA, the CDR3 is TGCGCCAGCAGCCCACCGGAGTCCCGCTACGAGCAGTACTTC. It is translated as CASSPPESRYEQYF.

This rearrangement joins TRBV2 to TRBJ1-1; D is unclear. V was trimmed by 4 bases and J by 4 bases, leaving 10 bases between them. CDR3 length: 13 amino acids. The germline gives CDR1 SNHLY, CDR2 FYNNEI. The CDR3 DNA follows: TGTGCCAGCAGTGTCGAGGAGGCCACTGAAGCTTTCTTT. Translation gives CASSVEEATEAFF.

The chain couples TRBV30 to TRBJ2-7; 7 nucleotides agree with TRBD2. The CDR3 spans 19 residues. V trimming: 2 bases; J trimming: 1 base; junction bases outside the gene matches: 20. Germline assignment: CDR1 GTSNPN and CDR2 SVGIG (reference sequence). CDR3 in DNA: TGTGCCTGGAGTCAAAAAAGCGCGTGGGACTACCCCGAATCCTACGAGCAGTACTTC. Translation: CAWSQKSAWDYPESYEQYF.

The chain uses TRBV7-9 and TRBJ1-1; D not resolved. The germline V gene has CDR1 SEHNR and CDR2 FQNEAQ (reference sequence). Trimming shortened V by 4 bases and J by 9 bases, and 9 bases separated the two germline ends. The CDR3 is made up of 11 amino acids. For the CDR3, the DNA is TGTGCCAGCAGCTCGGGATTTAAAGCTTTCTTT. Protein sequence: CASSSGFKAFF.

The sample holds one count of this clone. In DNA, the CDR3 is TGTGCCAGCAGCTCCGGGACTAGCGGGGGAGTCAATGAGCAGTTCTTC. It is translated as CASSSGTSGGVNEQFF. This rearrangement joins TRBV7-3 to TRBJ2-1; 14 bases agree with TRBD2. After removal of 4 bases from V and 6 bases from J, the junction contained 5 bases not matched to a gene. This CDR3 comprises 16 residues. The V gene's germline CDR1 is SGHTA and CDR2 FQGTGA.

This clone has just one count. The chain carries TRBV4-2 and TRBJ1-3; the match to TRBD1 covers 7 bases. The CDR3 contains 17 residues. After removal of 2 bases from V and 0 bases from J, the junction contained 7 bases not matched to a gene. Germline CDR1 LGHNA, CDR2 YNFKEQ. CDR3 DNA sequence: TGTGCCAGCAGCCAATCCAGGGGGTCGGGCTCTGGAAACACCATATATTTT. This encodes CASSQSRGSGSGNTIYF.

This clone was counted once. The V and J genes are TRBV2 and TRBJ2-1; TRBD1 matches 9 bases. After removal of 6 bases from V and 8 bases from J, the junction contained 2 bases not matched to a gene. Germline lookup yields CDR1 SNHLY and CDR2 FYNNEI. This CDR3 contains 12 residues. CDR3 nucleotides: TGTGCCAGCAGGGGACAGGGCTATGAGCAGTTCTTC. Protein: CASRGQGYEQFF.

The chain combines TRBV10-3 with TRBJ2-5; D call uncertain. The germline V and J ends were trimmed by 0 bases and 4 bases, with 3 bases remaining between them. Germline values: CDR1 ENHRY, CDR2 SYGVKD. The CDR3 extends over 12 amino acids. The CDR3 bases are TGTGCCATCAGTGAGTCCTTAGAGACCCAGTACTTC. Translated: CAISESLETQYF.

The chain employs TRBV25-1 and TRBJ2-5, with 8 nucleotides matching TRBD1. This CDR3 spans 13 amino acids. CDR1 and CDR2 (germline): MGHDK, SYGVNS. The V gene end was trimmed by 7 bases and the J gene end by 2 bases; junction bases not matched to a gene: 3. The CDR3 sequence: CASTYRGQETQYF. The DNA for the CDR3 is TGTGCCAGCACATACAGGGGGCAAGAGACCCAGTACTTC.

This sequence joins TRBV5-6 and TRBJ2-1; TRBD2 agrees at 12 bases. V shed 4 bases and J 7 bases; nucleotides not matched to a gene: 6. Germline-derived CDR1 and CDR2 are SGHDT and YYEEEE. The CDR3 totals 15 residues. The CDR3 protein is CASSHTSGRYNEQFF. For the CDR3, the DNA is TGTGCCAGCAGCCATACTAGCGGGAGGTATAATGAGCAGTTCTTC.

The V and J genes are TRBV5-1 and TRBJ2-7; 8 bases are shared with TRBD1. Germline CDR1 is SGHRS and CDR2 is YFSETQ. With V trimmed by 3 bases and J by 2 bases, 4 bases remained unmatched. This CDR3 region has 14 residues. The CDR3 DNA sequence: TGCGCCAGCAGCTCTGGACAGGGAGCCTACGAGCAGTACTTC. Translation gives CASSSGQGAYEQYF.

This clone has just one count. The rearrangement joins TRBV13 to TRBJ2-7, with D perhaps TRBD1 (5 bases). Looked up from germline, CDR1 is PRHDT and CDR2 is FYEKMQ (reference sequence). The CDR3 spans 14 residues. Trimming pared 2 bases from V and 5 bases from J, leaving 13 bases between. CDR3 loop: CASSLRQGTHEQYF. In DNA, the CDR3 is TGTGCCAGCAGCTTAAGGCAGGGCACCCACGAGCAGTACTTC.

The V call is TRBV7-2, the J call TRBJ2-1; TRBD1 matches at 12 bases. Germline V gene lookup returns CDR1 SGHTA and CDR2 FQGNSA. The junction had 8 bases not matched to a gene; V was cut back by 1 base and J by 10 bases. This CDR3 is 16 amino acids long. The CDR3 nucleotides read TGTGCCAGCAGCTTAGGGGGCGGGACAGGGGGCCGCGAGCAGTTCTTC. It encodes CASSLGGGTGGREQFF.

The CDR3: CASSYSRQGLNEQYF. The CDR3 coding sequence is TGTGCCAGCAGTTACTCCCGACAGGGGCTTAACGAGCAGTACTTC. The chain couples TRBV6-5 to TRBJ2-7; 8 bases match TRBD1. Germline loops: CDR1 MNHEY, CDR2 SVGAGI. J lost 5 bases, V lost 0 bases, and 6 bases had no gene match. This CDR3 is built from 15 residues.

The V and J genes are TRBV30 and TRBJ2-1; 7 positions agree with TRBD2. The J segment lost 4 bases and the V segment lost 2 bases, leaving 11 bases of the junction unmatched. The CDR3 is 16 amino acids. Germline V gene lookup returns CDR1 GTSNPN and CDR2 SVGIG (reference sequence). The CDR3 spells CAWSTPILAVYNEQFF. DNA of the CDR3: TGTGCCTGGAGTACTCCTATTCTAGCGGTTTACAATGAGCAGTTCTTC.

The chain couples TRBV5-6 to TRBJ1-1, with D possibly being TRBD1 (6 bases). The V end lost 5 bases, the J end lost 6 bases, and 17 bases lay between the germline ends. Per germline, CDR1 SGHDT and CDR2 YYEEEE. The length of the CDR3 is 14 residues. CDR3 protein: CASRQGHFGSEAFF. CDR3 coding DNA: TGTGCCAGCAGACAGGGACACTTTGGCTCTGAAGCTTTCTTT.

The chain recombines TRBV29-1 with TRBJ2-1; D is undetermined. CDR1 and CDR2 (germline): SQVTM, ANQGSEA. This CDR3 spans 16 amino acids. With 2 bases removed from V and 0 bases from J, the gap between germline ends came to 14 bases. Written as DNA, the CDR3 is TGCAGCGTTGAACCGGCTGGAGTAAGCTCCTACAATGAGCAGTTCTTC. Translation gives CSVEPAGVSSYNEQFF.

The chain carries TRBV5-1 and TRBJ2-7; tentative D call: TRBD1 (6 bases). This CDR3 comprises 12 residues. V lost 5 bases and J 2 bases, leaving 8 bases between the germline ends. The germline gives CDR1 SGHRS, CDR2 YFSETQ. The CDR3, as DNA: TGCGCCAGCAGGGGACAAACCTACGAGCAGTACTTC. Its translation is CASRGQTYEQYF.

CDR3 in DNA: TGTGCCAGCAAACCCAGCGGGGGGGCCGGTGAGCAGTTCTTC. As protein: CASKPSGGAGEQFF. The chain has TRBV2 and TRBJ2-1, with 10 bases that match TRBD2. The CDR3 sequence is 14 residues long. The J segment lost 9 bases and the V segment lost 7 bases, leaving 9 bases of the junction unmatched. Germline V lookup: CDR1 SNHLY, CDR2 FYNNEI. Supplemented by reference TRBV2 and TRBJ2-1, the full variable domain reads EPEVTQTPSHQVTQMGQEVILRCVPISNHLYFYWYRQILGQKVEFLVSFYNNEISEKSEIFDDQFSVERPDGSNFTLKIRSTKLEDSAMYFCASKPSGGAGEQFFGPGTRLTVL.

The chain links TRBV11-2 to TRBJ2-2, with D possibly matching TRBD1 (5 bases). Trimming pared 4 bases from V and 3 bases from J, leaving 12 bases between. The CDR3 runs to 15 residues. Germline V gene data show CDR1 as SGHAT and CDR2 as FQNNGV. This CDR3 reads CASSSRSRDTGELFF. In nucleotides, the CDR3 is TGTGCCAGCAGCTCCAGGTCCAGGGACACCGGGGAGCTGTTTTTT.

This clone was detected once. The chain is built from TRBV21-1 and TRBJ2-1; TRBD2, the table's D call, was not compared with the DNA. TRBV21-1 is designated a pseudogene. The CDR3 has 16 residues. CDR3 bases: TGTGCCAGCAGCAGAATAGCGGGAGTCCCTTACAATGAGCAGTTCTTC. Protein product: CASSRIAGVPYNEQFF.

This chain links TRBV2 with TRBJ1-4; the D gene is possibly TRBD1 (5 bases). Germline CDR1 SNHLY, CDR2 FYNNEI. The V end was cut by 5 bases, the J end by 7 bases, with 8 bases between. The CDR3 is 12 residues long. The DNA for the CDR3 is TGTGCCAGCAGTCGAAGGGGTGAAAAACTGTTTTTT. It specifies CASSRRGEKLFF.

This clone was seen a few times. The CDR3 nucleotides read TGTGCCAGCAGCTTATTATGGAGCGGATCCCAAGAGACCCAGTACTTC. Translating gives CASSLLWSGSQETQYF. The chain is built from TRBV11-2 and TRBJ2-5; TRBD2 is a possible D gene (5 bases). Germline values: CDR1 SGHAT, CDR2 FQNNGV. CDR3 length equals 16 residues. V gave up 2 bases and J gave up 1 base, with 14 bases separating them. Variable domain in full (rest from reference TRBV11-2 and TRBJ2-5): EAGVAQSPRYKIIEKRQSVAFWCNPISGHATLYWYQQILGQGPKLLIQFQNNGVVDDSQLPKDRFSAERLKGVDSTLKIQPAKLEDSAVYLCASSLLWSGSQETQYFGPGTRLLVL.

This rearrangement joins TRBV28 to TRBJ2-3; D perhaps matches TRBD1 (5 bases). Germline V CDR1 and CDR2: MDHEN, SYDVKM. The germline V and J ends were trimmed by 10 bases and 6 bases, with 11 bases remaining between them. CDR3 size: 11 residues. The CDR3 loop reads CATGAGDTQYF. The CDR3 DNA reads TGTGCCACTGGGGCAGGTGATACGCAGTATTTT.